This TCR beta chain was observed in a study of T cells after yellow fever vaccination. TCRdb re-analysed the 5' RACE reads in MiXCR, keeping a single row per CDR3 protein. This table holds about 350,000 distinct CDR3 sequences, 7% to 9% found once. Study-level points and caveats: Reappearing after the booster were most of the clones from primary vaccination (around 95% CD4, 85% to 90% CD8). High-abundance clonotypes from the bulk population could contaminate FACS-sorted repertoires. The study found a weaker secondary response that peaked faster, day 5 versus 15. Some clonotypes were seen in both the CD4 and the CD8 compartments. These made up a small share and likely arose from convergent recombination.

In its sample, this clonotype was seen many times. Its target is not known. Source: PBMCs, taken about 49 days after the first yellow fever vaccination. The clonotype was recovered from a man between 18 and 29 years old who received the YFV17D yellow fever vaccine.

CDR3 sequence reads: CASSPSPSDSYEQYF. Written as DNA, the CDR3 is TGTGCCAGCAGCCCCAGCCCAAGCGACAGTTACGAGCAGTACTTC. The chain uses TRBV5-4 and TRBJ2-7; TRBD1 might be the D (5 bases). V dropped 4 bases and J dropped 4 bases, with 18 bases sitting between them. The CDR3 length is 15 residues. Germline CDR1 is SGHNT and CDR2 is YYREEE (reference sequence).